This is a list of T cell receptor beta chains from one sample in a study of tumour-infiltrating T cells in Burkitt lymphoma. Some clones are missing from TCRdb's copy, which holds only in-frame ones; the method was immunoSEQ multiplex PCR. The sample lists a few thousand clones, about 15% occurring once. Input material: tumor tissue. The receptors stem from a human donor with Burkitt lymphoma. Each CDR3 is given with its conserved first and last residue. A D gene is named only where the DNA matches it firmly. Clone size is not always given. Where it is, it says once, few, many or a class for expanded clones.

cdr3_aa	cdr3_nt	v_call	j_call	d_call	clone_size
CASSSGLHLETQYF	TGTGCCAGTAGTTCCGGACTACATTTGGAGACCCAGTACTTC	TRBV19	TRBJ2-5	.	.
CASSSNREETQYF	TGTGCCAGCAGCTCGAATCGTGAAGAGACCCAGTACTTC	TRBV7-3	TRBJ2-5	.	.
CASSESKAPCAGPSYNEQFF	TGTGCCAGCAGTGAGTCGAAAGCCCCTTGCGCGGGACCCTCCTACAATGAGCAGTTCTTC	TRBV6-4	TRBJ2-1	.	few
CASSLGVDTQYF	TGTGCCAGCAGCCTAGGAGTAGATACGCAGTATTTT	TRBV11-3	TRBJ2-3	.	.
CASSPGRITGELFF	TGTGCCAGCAGCCCGGGACGGATCACCGGGGAGCTGTTTTTT	TRBV9	TRBJ2-2	.	few
CASSIRQRVMNTGELFF	TGCGCCAGCAGCATCAGACAGCGAGTAATGAACACCGGGGAGCTGTTTTTT	TRBV5-1	TRBJ2-2	.	once
CASSEVLAGPSYEQYF	TGTGCCAGCAGTGAAGTTTTAGCGGGACCTTCCTACGAGCAGTACTTC	TRBV6-1	TRBJ2-7	TRBD2	.
CASSELEQGGIIRETQYF	TGTGCCAGCAGTGAATTGGAACAGGGTGGCATAATTCGCGAGACCCAGTACTTC	TRBV6-1	TRBJ2-5	.	.
CASSPADRAYSNQPQHF	TGTGCCAGCAGTCCCGCGGACAGGGCTTATAGCAATCAGCCCCAGCATTTT	TRBV27	TRBJ1-5	TRBD1	.
CSASAWEKLFF	TGCAGCGCCTCGGCCTGGGAAAAACTGTTTTTT	TRBV29-1	TRBJ1-4	.	few
CASSQGQGRYEQYF	TGTGCCAGCAGCCAGGGACAGGGTCGCTACGAGCAGTACTTC	TRBV7-8	TRBJ2-7	TRBD1	few
CASSPQEASNQPQHF	TGTGCCAGCTCACCACAGGAGGCGAGCAATCAGCCCCAGCATTTT	TRBV18	TRBJ1-5	.	.
CAWSITSGGEQYF	TGTGCCTGGAGTATTACATCAGGGGGCGAGCAGTACTTC	TRBV30	TRBJ2-7	TRBD1	few
CASSLAATGELFF	TGTGCTAGCAGCTTGGCTGCGACCGGGGAGCTGTTTTTT	TRBV5-8	TRBJ2-2	.	.
CASSQYRGLETQYF	TGCGCCAGCAGCCAATATCGGGGGCTGGAGACCCAGTACTTC	TRBV4-1	TRBJ2-5	.	few
CASSEFNRNEQYF	TGCGCCAGCAGTGAGTTTAACAGGAACGAGCAGTACTTC	TRBV10-1	TRBJ2-7	.	few
CASIGSGKNIQYF	TGTGCCAGCATAGGGTCGGGCAAAAACATTCAGTACTTC	TRBV27	TRBJ2-4	.	.